These 26 T cell receptor beta chains were all obtained from the same sample, sequenced in a study of T cells in women clearing cervical HPV infection (dated by TCRdb to 2017 to 2018). Library generation was performed with the immunoSEQ multiplex PCR assay. The clones in this table, taken by TCRdb from immuneACCESS, are in-frame only. Not every clone is retained; where verified, under half of the shortfall comes from an unresolved V gene, and the cause of the rest is unknown. The table held for this sample gives 25,000 to 35,000 clones. The ten largest make up under 20% of the sample. The specimen sequenced was blood buffy coat. Receptors originate from a woman between 18 and 70 years old with a cervical HPV16 infection that either progressed to CIN3+ or cleared (not recorded which).

A note on this clone: With the read ending 3 residues before the CDR3 end, the germline J gene is used to fill in that end. This chain joins TRBV6-1 and TRBJ1-2; no definite D call. Per the germline V gene, CDR1 is MNHNS and CDR2 is SASEGT. This CDR3 contains 16 residues. The CDR3 DNA, read in part, is TGTGCCAGCAGGGAATTTAGCGGGGATAGCACAGATACC. Translation: CASREFSGDSTDT. The complete CDR3 sequence is CASREFSGDSTDTYTF.

Notes on this clone: The read halts 3 residues ahead of the CDR3 end, with the missing end drawn from the germline J gene. The chain is built from TRBV7-9 and TRBJ2-5; 7 nucleotides agree with TRBD1. V dropped 10 bases and J dropped 5; count of bases not matched to a gene: 7. CDR3 size: 12 residues. Germline lookup yields CDR1 SEHNR and CDR2 FQNEAQ (reference sequence). This chain's CDR3 is CATGTAKETQYF. The covered CDR3 bases are TGTGCCACCGGGACAGCGAAGGAGACC.

Worth noting for this clone: Read sequence stops 3 residues before the CDR3 end, and the germline J gene provides the missing end. This rearrangement joins TRBV6-2 or TRBV6-3 to TRBJ1-2; D might be TRBD1 (6 bases). The V gene's germline CDR1 is MNHEY and CDR2 SVGEGT. This CDR3 contains 13 residues. The DNA read from the CDR3 is TGTGCCAGCAGTGTACAGGGCTTGGAGGGC. Translating it yields CASSVQGLEG. In full, the CDR3 is CASSVQGLEGYTF.

Concerning this clone itself: The CDR3 is cut off 3 residues early in the read; its end comes from the germline J gene. This sequence joins TRBV5-4 and TRBJ1-4; 10 positions match TRBD1. This CDR3 spans 13 amino acids. Germline V gene sequence: CDR1 SGHNT, CDR2 YYREEE (reference sequence). Losses at the gene ends were 4 bases for V and 8 bases for J; bases not matched to a gene: 2. The CDR3 reads CASSTGQGEKLFF. The DNA read from the CDR3 is TGTGCCAGCAGCACGGGACAGGGGGAAAAA.

To note about this clone: The observed sequence ends 3 residues before the CDR3 terminus, with the missing tail filled in from the germline J gene. The rearrangement joins TRBV2 to TRBJ2-5; possible D gene TRBD2, 6 bases. The CDR3 extends over 12 amino acids. Deletions cut 10 bases from V and 1 base from J, with 10 bases between. Germline CDR1 is SNHLY and CDR2 is FYNNEI. Here the CDR3 reads CATGGVQETQYF. Partial CDR3 DNA: TGTGCCACGGGCGGGGTCCAAGAGACC.

With respect to this clone: The CDR3 extends 3 residues past the end of the read, so its final part is completed from the germline J gene. This sequence joins TRBV20-1 and TRBJ2-3; tentatively, D is TRBD1 (6 bases). The germline gives CDR1 DFQATT, CDR2 SNEGSKA (reference sequence). This CDR3 spans 15 amino acids. CDR3 sequence: CSALYRDTIKIPQYF. Partial CDR3 DNA: TGCAGTGCTCTGTACCGGGACACCATTAAAATCCCG.

A word on this clone: The read falls 3 residues short of the CDR3 end, and the missing part is taken from the germline J gene. The rearrangement joins TRBV11-3 to TRBJ1-2; no clear D. This CDR3 contains 12 residues. The germline V gene has CDR1 SGHNT and CDR2 YENEEA. V lost 2 bases and J lost 6, with 7 bases in between. The CDR3: CASSLFSDGYTF. CDR3 DNA (partial): TGTGCCAGCAGCTTATTTAGTGATGGC.

With regard to this clone: The read comes to an end 3 residues before the CDR3 does, leaving the germline J gene to fill in the end. The V gene is TRBV7-6, the J gene TRBJ2-7; D may be TRBD2 (6 bases). In germline, CDR1 is SGHVS, CDR2 FNYEAQ. V was cut by 4 bases and J by 0 bases, with 13 bases left in between. The CDR3 covers 15 residues. The CDR3 reads CASSSSGLSSYEQYF. Incomplete CDR3 DNA: TGTGCCAGCAGCTCATCGGGACTTAGCTCCTACGAG. The full variable domain, with the rest looked up from reference TRBV7-6 and TRBJ2-7, is GAGVSQSPRYKVTKRGQDVALRCDPISGHVSLYWYRQALGQGPEFLTYFNYEAQQDKSGLPNDRFSAERPEGSISTLTIQRTEQRDSAMYRCASSSSGLSSYEQYFGPGTRLTVT.

In regard to this clone: Read data end 3 residues before the CDR3 end; the end is taken from the germline J gene. The chain recombines TRBV5-1 with TRBJ1-2, with D possibly TRBD1 on 6 matching bases. CDR1 SGHRS and CDR2 YFSETQ come from the germline V gene. The CDR3 spans 21 residues. Here the CDR3 reads CASSRAGGKLAGALTQETYTF. The CDR3 bases that were read are TGCGCCAGCAGCCGGGCTGGTGGGAAACTAGCGGGGGCACTCACCCAAGAGACC.

Details on this clone: The read stops 3 residues short of the end of the CDR3; the missing end is completed from the germline J gene. V usage is TRBV6-2 or TRBV6-3 and J usage is TRBJ1-1, with a tentative D call TRBD1 (5 bases). The CDR3 runs 17 residues. Germline V gene lookup returns CDR1 MNHEY and CDR2 SVGEGT. This chain's CDR3 is CASSWSYEGGGGVEAFF. The DNA read from the CDR3 is TGTGCCAGCAGTTGGTCTTATGAGGGAGGCGGGGGAGTCGAA.

Regarding this clone: The read terminates 3 residues ahead of where the CDR3 ends, so the germline J gene completes it. This chain uses TRBV6-2 or TRBV6-3 with TRBJ2-1; D remains ambiguous. This CDR3 spans 17 amino acids. The germline V and J ends were trimmed by 1 base and 6 bases, with 19 bases remaining between them. The germline CDR1 and CDR2 sequences are MNHEY and SVGEGT. The chain's CDR3 is CASSYFLQGATGNEQFF. Incomplete CDR3 DNA: TGTGCCAGCAGTTACTTCCTCCAAGGAGCGACGGGCAATGAG.

Points on this clone: The read stops 3 residues short of the end of the CDR3; the missing end is completed from the germline J gene. The rearrangement joins TRBV14 to TRBJ2-3; 7 bases are shared with TRBD1. CDR3 length: 16 amino acids. Per germline, CDR1 SGHDN and CDR2 FVKESK. CDR3: CASSRYRDRIQETQYF. CDR3 bases read: TGTGCCAGCAGCCGATACCGGGACAGAATCCAAGAGACG.

As to this clone: The read terminates 3 residues before the CDR3 end, so the remaining end is supplied by the germline J gene. The V gene is TRBV2, the J gene TRBJ2-3, with 11 positions matching TRBD1. Germline V gene sequence: CDR1 SNHLY, CDR2 FYNNEI. V lost 3 bases and J lost 5; bases outside the gene matches: 7. CDR3 length: 16 amino acids. CDR3 amino acids: CASSDPGTGGRDTQYF. The covered CDR3 bases are TGTGCCAGCAGTGATCCAGGGACAGGGGGAAGAGATACG. The complete variable domain, with remaining parts taken from reference TRBV2 and TRBJ2-3, reads EPEVTQTPSHQVTQMGQEVILRCVPISNHLYFYWYRQILGQKVEFLVSFYNNEISEKSEIFDDQFSVERPDGSNFTLKIRSTKLEDSAMYFCASSDPGTGGRDTQYFGPGTRLTVL.

A word on this clone: The sequence runs out 3 residues before the end of the CDR3; the remainder is reconstructed from the germline J gene. The rearrangement uses TRBV20-1 and TRBJ1-2; D is ambiguous. The CDR3 loop spans 13 amino acids. CDR1 is DFQATT and CDR2 is SNEGSKA in the germline V gene (reference sequence). Trimming took off 3 bases at V and 6 bases at J, with 14 bases between the two ends. The chain's CDR3 is CSARRGGTNGYTF. The sequenced part of the CDR3 DNA is TGCAGTGCTAGGCGCGGCGGAACTAATGGC.

Worth noting for this clone: The sequence runs out 3 residues before the end of the CDR3; the remainder is reconstructed from the germline J gene. The genes are TRBV27 and TRBJ2-1; the D gene is possibly TRBD1 (5 bases). The germline CDR1 and CDR2 sequences are MNHEY and SMNVEV (reference sequence). V lost 3 bases to trimming and J lost 4 bases, with 10 bases between them. CDR3 size: 14 residues. The CDR3 DNA, read in part, is TGTGCCAGCAGTTTCAAGGGGCAGTACAATGAG. Amino acids: CASSFKGQYNE. The CDR3 in full is CASSFKGQYNEQFF.

A word on this clone: The read gets to within 3 residues of the CDR3 end, and the germline J gene fills in the rest. The chain combines TRBV18 with TRBJ1-2; no clear D gene. The germline V gene encodes CDR1 KGHSH and CDR2 LQKENI. The CDR3 has 13 residues. CDR3 residues: CASSPTTDYDYTF. The sequenced part of the CDR3 DNA is TGTGCCAGCTCACCTACTACAGACTACGAC.

Points on this clone: The CDR3 goes on 3 residues after the read ends, and that part is filled in from the germline J gene. The rearrangement links TRBV6-2 or TRBV6-3 to TRBJ2-7, with 9 bases lining up with TRBD1. CDR1 and CDR2 from the germline V gene are MNHEY and SVGEGT. Trimming at V came to 10 bases and at J to 2 bases, leaving 6 bases not matched to a gene. The CDR3 extends over 13 amino acids. This CDR3 is CATMTGGTYEQYF. The sequenced CDR3 bases are TGTGCCACCATGACAGGGGGGACCTACGAG.

Points on this clone: Read sequence stops 3 residues before the CDR3 end, and the germline J gene provides the missing end. The chain has TRBV5-1 and TRBJ2-2; 13 nucleotides line up with TRBD2. CDR1 is SGHRS, CDR2 YFSETQ, per germline. The V gene end was trimmed by 3 bases and the J gene end by 1 base; junction bases not matched to a gene: 6. This CDR3 is 18 amino acids long. The sequenced part of the CDR3 DNA is TGCGCCAGCAGCTCTAGGACTAGCGGGAGCGGGAACACCGGGGAG. Protein product: CASSSRTSGSGNTGE. The entire CDR3 protein reads CASSSRTSGSGNTGELFF.

A word on this clone: With the read ending 3 residues before the CDR3 end, the germline J gene is used to fill in that end. The rearrangement joins TRBV5-4 to TRBJ1-2; D perhaps matches TRBD1 (6 bases). The CDR3 spans 14 residues. The V end was cut by 6 bases, the J end by 3 bases, with 15 bases between. Germline V lookup: CDR1 SGHNT, CDR2 YYREEE (reference sequence). CDR3 DNA, as far as it was read: TGTGCCAGCACTCTTGACAGGACCCACTATGGC. Translated, it gives CASTLDRTHYG. The full CDR3 reads CASTLDRTHYGYTF.

Remarks on this clone: The read terminates 3 residues before the CDR3 end, so the remaining end is supplied by the germline J gene. This chain connects TRBV6-2 or TRBV6-3 to TRBJ2-7; 8 nucleotides align to TRBD2. The V segment lost 6 bases and the J segment 0 bases; nucleotides outside the gene matches: 1. CDR3 length: 13 residues. The germline gives CDR1 MNHEY, CDR2 SVGEGT. CDR3 region: CASSGGDSYEQYF. The DNA read from the CDR3 is TGTGCCAGCAGCGGGGGGGACTCCTACGAG.

Note on this clone: The read finishes 3 residues shy of the CDR3 end, and the germline J gene is used to complete it. This chain links TRBV6-4 with TRBJ2-3; D possibly corresponds to TRBD1 (6 bases). From germline, CDR1 is MRHNA and CDR2 SNTAGT. This CDR3 comprises 14 residues. V was pared by 3 bases and J by 6 bases, with 13 bases between. The DNA read from the CDR3 is TGTGCCAGCAGTGAGCGGCCAGGGGACGATACG. The encoded protein is CASSERPGDDT. The entire CDR3 sequence reads CASSERPGDDTQYF.

Concerning this clone itself: Read data end 3 residues before the CDR3 end; the end is taken from the germline J gene. This chain uses TRBV15 with TRBJ2-7, with D possibly matching TRBD2 (5 bases). The V end was cut by 2 bases, the J end by 3 bases, with 8 bases between. This CDR3 comprises 13 residues. Germline V lookup: CDR1 LNHNV, CDR2 YYDKDF (reference sequence). This CDR3 reads CATSRSGSYEQYF. The sequenced part of the CDR3 DNA is TGTGCCACCAGCAGAAGCGGAAGCTACGAG.

As regards this clone: The read is 3 residues too short to cover the CDR3 end, so that end is filled in from the germline J gene. The chain carries TRBV7-9 and TRBJ2-3, with a possible D match to TRBD1 (5 bases). CDR1 is SEHNR, CDR2 FQNEAQ, per germline (reference sequence). This CDR3 is 13 amino acids long. Here the CDR3 reads CASSPWGDQPQYF. CDR3 DNA (partial): TGTGCCAGCAGCCCTTGGGGCGATCAGCCG.

Remarks on this clone: The read falls 3 residues short of the CDR3 end, and the missing part is taken from the germline J gene. This chain links TRBV2 with TRBJ2-7; D remains ambiguous. The CDR3 covers 12 residues. With 2 bases removed from V and 4 bases from J, the gap between germline ends came to 6 bases. The germline CDR1 and CDR2 sequences are SNHLY and FYNNEI. CDR3 sequence reads: CASSENQYEQYF. The covered CDR3 bases are TGTGCCAGCAGTGAAAACCAGTACGAG.

On this clone: The missing CDR3 end, 3 residues past where the read stops, is filled in from the germline J gene. The rearrangement uses TRBV19 and TRBJ1-5; a weak D match, TRBD1 (5 bases). Trimming left V 3 bases short and J 3 bases short, with 12 bases between. The CDR3 loop spans 15 amino acids. CDR1 is LNHDA and CDR2 is SQIVND in the germline V gene (reference sequence). The sequenced part of the CDR3 DNA is TGTGCCAGTAGTATCCGTCGGGGGATCAATCAGCCC. The encoded protein is CASSIRRGINQP. The whole CDR3 protein reads CASSIRRGINQPQHF.

As concerns this clone: The CDR3 goes on 3 residues after the read ends, and that part is filled in from the germline J gene. The chain carries TRBV2 and TRBJ2-2, with a possible D match to TRBD1 (5 bases). The V gene's germline CDR1 is SNHLY and CDR2 FYNNEI. The CDR3 contains 13 residues. CDR3 DNA (partial): TGTGCCAGCAGTAGAGGTGGGGCCAACGTG. Translated: CASSRGGANV. The CDR3 reads in full as CASSRGGANVLFF.